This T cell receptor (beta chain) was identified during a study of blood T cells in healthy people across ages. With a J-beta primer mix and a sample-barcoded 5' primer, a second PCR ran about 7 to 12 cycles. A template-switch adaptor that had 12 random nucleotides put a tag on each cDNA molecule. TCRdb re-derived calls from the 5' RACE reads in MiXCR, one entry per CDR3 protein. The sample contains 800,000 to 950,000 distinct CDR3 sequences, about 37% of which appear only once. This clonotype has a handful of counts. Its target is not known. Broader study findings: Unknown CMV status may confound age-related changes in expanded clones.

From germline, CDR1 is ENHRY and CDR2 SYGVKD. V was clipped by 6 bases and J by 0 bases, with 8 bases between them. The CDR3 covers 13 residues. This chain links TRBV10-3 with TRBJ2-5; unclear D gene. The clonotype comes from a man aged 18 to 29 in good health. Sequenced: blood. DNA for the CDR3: TGTGCCATCAGGAATTCAGACCAAGAGACCCAGTACTTC. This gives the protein CAIRNSDQETQYF.